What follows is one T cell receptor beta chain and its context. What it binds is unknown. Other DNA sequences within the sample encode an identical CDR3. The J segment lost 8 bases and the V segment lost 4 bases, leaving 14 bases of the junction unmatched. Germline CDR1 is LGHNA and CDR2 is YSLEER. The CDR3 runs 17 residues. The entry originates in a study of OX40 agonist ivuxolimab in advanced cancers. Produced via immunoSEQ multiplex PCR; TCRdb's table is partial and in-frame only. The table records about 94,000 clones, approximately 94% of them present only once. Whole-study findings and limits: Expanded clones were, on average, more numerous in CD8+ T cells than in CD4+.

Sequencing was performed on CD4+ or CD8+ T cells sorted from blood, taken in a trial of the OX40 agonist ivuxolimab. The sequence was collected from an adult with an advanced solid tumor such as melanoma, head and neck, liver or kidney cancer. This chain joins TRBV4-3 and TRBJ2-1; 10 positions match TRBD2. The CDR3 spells CASSRGGSSGSSYEQFF. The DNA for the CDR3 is TGCGCCAGCAGCCGAGGAGGATCTAGCGGGAGTAGTTATGAGCAGTTCTTC.